One T cell receptor (beta chain) is described in this entry. Antigen specificity is unknown. Germline V gene data show CDR1 as SGHNT and CDR2 as YYREEE (reference sequence). V gave up 4 bases and J gave up 5 bases; unmatched junction bases: 15. The CDR3 consists of 16 residues. Sequencing was performed with immunoSEQ multiplex PCR; in TCRdb, only in-frame clones are kept and a portion is missing. The table includes 170,000 or so clones, about 80% detected once. The data were taken from a study of cytomegalovirus exposure and HLA in healthy donors. Regarding the study as a whole: The authors confirmed in vitro that a few CMV-associated chains were specific for CMV antigens.

This TCR was recovered from a young woman in good health and CMV-seropositive. This chain connects TRBV5-4 to TRBJ2-7; 7 nucleotides match TRBD1. Material: PBMCs. CDR3 loop: CASSRYPGQPSDEQYF. CDR3 nucleotide sequence: TGTGCCAGCAGCAGATACCCGGGACAGCCCTCAGACGAGCAGTACTTC.